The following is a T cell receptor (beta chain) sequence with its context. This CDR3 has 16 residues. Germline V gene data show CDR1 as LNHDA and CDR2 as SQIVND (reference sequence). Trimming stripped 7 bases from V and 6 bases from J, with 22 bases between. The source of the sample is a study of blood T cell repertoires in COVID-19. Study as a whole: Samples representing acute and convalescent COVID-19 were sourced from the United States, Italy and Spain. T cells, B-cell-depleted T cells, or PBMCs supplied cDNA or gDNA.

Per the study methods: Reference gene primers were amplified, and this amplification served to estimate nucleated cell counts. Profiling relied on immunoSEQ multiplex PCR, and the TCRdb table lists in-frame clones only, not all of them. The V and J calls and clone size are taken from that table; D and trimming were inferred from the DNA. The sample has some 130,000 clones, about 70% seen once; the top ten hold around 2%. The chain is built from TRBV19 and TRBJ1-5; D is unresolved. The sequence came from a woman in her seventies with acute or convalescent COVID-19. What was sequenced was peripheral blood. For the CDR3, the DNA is TGTGCCAGTATTAAGAAGGACCGTACACTAGGTCAGCCCCAGCATTTT. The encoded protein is CASIKKDRTLGQPQHF.